The T cell receptor (beta chain) under discussion was sequenced for a study of Graves' ophthalmopathy and Graves' hyperthyroidism. Study summary: Before any treatment was given, at initial diagnosis, peripheral blood was collected. Study outcomes and limitations: Among thyroid clonotypes expanded above 0.001 frequency, most also appeared in blood.

This clonotype was picked up one time. Its target is not known. The germline V gene encodes CDR1 LNHNV and CDR2 YYDKDF (reference sequence). The trim removed 0 bases at V and 6 bases at J, leaving 7 bases unmatched. This CDR3 contains 16 residues. Over 18 months of follow-up, stable hyperthyroidism required that no ophthalmopathy appear. The diagnosis was founded upon clinical symptoms, serum thyroxine, TRAb, thyroid ultrasound and orbital computed tomography. Amplification of the TCR beta CDR3 regions used RNA transcripts (as template). Second-round multiplex PCR came after a first-round RT-PCR that employed HTBI primers. TCRdb recomputed calls from the multiplex PCR reads with MiXCR, one row per CDR3 protein. This table holds over 500,000 distinct CDR3 sequences, about 20% found once.

The receptor comes from a woman in her late teens or twenties with stable Graves' hyperthyroidism. Some clones in this sample may be carry-over from other donors' samples. V and J are TRBV15 and TRBJ2-2, with 7 bases lining up with TRBD1. The sequenced material came from peripheral blood. The CDR3 nucleotides read TGTGCCACCAGCAGAGATGGGACAGACGGGGCCGGGGAGCTGTTTTTT. It translates to CATSRDGTDGAGELFF. Supplemented by reference TRBV15 and TRBJ2-2, the full variable domain reads DAMVIQNPRYQVTQFGKPVTLSCSQTLNHNVMYWYQQKSSQAPKLLFHYYDKDFNNEADTPDNFQSRRPNTSFCFLDIRSPGLGDTAMYLCATSRDGTDGAGELFFGEGSRLTVL.